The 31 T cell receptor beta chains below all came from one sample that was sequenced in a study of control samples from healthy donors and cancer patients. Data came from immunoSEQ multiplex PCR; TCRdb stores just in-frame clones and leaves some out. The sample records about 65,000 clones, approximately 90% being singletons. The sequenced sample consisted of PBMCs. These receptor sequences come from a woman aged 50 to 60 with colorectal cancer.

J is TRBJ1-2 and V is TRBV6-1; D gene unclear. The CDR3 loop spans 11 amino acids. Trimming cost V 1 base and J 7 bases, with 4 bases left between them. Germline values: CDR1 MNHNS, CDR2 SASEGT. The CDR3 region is CASSEGAGYTF. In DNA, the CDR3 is TGTGCCAGCAGTGAAGGTGCTGGCTACACCTTC.

CDR3 bases: TGCGCCAGCAGCGCCGGACCGGGACTCCTCACCGGGGAGCTGTTTTTT. Amino acid sequence: CASSAGPGLLTGELFF. This chain connects TRBV5-1 to TRBJ2-2; weak D call: TRBD2 (6 bases). Germline CDR1 SGHRS, CDR2 YFSETQ. The V end was cut by 4 bases, the J end by 4 bases, with 17 bases between. This CDR3 comprises 16 residues.

The CDR3, as DNA: TGTGCCAGCAGTCGACAGGGGGGCTTGGAACACGAGCAGTACTTC. Its translation: CASSRQGGLEHEQYF. The chain employs TRBV4-2 and TRBJ2-7, with TRBD1 matching 9 bases. With V trimmed by 6 bases and J by 5 bases, 11 bases remained unmatched. The V gene's germline CDR1 is LGHNA and CDR2 YNFKEQ. The CDR3 length is 15 residues.

The CDR3 DNA follows: TGCGCCAGCAGCCCCCTTGGGTATGCCGGGGAGCTGTTTTTT. As protein: CASSPLGYAGELFF. The gene calls are TRBV5-1 and TRBJ2-2; D is unclear. The germline gives CDR1 SGHRS, CDR2 YFSETQ. Trimming left V 4 bases short and J 6 bases short, with 13 bases between. The CDR3 is 14 amino acids.

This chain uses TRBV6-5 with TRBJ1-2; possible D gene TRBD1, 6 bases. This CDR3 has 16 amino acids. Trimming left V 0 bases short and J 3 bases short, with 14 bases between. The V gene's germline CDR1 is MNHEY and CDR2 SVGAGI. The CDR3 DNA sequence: TGTGCCAGCAGTTACTCGAATGATAGGGGGTACTATGGCTACACCTTC. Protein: CASSYSNDRGYYGYTF.

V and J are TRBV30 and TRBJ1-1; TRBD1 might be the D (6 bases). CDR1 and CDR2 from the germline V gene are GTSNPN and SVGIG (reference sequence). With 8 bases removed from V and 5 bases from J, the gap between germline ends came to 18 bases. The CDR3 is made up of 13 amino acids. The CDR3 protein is CAGGKGGATEAFF. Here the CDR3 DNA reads TGTGCCGGGGGCAAAGGGGGAGCGACTGAAGCTTTCTTT.

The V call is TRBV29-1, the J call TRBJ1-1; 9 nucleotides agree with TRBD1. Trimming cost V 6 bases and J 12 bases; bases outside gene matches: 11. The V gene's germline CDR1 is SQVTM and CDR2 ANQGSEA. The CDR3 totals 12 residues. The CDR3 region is CSVGSRDRVPFF. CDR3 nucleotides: TGCAGCGTGGGTTCCCGGGACAGGGTACCTTTCTTT.

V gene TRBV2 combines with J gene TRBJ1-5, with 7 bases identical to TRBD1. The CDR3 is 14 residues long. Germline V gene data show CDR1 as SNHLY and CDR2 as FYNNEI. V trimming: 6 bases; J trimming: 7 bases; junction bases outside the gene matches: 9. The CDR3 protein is CASSRQGIGQPQHF. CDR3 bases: TGTGCCAGCAGCAGACAGGGTATCGGACAGCCCCAGCATTTT.

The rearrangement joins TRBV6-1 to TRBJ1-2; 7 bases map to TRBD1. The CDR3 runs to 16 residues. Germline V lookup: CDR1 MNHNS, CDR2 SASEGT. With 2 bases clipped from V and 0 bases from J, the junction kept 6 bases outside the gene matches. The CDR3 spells CASSEFRDSANYGYTF. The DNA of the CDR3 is TGTGCCAGCAGTGAATTCCGGGACAGTGCTAACTATGGCTACACCTTC.

CDR3 loop: CATTLGQTYQPQHF. The CDR3 nucleotides are TGTGCCACTACCCTGGGACAGACTTATCAGCCCCAGCATTTT. This chain joins TRBV6-5 and TRBJ1-5, with TRBD1 matching 7 bases. The CDR3 has 14 residues. CDR1 and CDR2 from the germline V gene are MNHEY and SVGAGI. The V and J ends lost 10 bases and 5 bases, in that order; junction bases with no gene match: 11.

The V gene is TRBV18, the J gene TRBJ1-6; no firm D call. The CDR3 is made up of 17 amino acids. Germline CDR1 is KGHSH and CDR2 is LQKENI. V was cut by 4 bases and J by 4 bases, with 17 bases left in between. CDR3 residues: CASSLDRFQAYNSPLHF. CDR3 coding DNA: TGTGCCAGCTCACTTGACCGCTTTCAGGCATATAATTCACCCCTCCACTTT.

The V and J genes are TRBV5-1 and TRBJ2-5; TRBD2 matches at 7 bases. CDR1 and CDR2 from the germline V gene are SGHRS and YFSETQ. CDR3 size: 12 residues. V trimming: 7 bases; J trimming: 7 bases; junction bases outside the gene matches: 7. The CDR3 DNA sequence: TGCGCCAGCGAGGGAGGGGAGGGGACCCAGTACTTC. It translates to CASEGGEGTQYF.

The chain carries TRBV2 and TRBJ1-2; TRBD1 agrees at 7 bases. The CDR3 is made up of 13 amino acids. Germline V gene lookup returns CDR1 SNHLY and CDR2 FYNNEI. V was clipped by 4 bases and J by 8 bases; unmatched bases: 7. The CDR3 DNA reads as TGTGCCAGCAGTGCCGACAGGGAAGGAGGCTACACCTTC. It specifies CASSADREGGYTF.

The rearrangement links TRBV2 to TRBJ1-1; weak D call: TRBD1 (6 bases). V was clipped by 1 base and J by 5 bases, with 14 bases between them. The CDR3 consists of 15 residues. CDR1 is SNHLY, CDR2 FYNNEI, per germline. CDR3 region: CASSEVPGAYTEAFF. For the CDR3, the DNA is TGTGCCAGCAGTGAAGTTCCAGGGGCCTATACTGAAGCTTTCTTT.

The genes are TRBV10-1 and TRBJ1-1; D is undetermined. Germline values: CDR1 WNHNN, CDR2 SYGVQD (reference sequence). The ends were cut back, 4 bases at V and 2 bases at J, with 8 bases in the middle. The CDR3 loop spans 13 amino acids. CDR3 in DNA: TGCGCCAGCAGTGCAGGAAAAAACACTGAAGCTTTCTTT. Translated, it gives CASSAGKNTEAFF.

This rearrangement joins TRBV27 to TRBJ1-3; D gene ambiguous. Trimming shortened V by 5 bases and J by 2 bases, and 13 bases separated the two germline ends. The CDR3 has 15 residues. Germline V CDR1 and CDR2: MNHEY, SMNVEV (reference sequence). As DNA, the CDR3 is TGTGCCAGCAGTCCAGGTCGGCTAACTGGAAACACCATATATTTT. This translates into CASSPGRLTGNTIYF.

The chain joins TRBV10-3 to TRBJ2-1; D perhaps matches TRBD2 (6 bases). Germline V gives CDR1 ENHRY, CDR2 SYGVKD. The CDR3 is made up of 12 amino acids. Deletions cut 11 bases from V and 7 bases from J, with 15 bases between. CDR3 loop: CASRLDRNEQFF. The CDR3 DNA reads TGTGCCTCGAGACTAGATAGGAATGAGCAGTTCTTC.

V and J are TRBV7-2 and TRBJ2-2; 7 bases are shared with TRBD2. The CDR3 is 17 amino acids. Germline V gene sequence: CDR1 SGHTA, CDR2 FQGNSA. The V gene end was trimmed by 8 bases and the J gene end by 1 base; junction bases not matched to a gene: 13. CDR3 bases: TGTGCCAGCCCCTCATCAGGGAGCGGGGTGAACACCGGGGAGCTGTTTTTT. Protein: CASPSSGSGVNTGELFF.

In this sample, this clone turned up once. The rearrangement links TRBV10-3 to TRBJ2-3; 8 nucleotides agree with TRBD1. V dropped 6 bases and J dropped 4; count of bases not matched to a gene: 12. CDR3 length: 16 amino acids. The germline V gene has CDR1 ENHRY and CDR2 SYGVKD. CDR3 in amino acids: CAIRGDRSPGADTQYF. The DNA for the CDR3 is TGTGCCATCAGGGGGGACAGGTCCCCGGGGGCAGATACGCAGTATTTT.

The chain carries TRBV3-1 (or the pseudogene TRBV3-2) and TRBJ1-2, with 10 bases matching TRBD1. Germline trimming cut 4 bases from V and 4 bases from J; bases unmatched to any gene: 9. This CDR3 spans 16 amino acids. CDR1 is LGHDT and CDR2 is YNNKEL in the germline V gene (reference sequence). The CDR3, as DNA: TGTGCCAGCAGCCCACTCGGGACAGGGGATTTCTATGGCTACACCTTC. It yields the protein CASSPLGTGDFYGYTF.

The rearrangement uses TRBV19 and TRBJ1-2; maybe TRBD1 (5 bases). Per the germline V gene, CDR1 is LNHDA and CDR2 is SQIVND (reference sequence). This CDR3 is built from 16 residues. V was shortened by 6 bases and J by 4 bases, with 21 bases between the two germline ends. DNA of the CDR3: TGTGCCAGTAGGTCTACTTTGGACATACGAATCTATGGCTACACCTTC. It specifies CASRSTLDIRIYGYTF.

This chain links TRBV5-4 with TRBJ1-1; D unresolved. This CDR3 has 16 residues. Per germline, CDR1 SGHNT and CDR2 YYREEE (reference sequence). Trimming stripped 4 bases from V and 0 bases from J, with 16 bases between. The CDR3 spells CASSPGEEGLNTEAFF. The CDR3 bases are TGTGCCAGCAGCCCCGGAGAGGAAGGACTGAACACTGAAGCTTTCTTT. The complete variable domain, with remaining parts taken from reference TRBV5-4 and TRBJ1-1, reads ETGVTQSPTHLIKTRGQQVTLRCSSQSGHNTVSWYQQALGQGPQFIFQYYREEENGRGNFPPRFSGLQFPNYSSELNVNALELDDSALYLCASSPGEEGLNTEAFFGQGTRLTVV.

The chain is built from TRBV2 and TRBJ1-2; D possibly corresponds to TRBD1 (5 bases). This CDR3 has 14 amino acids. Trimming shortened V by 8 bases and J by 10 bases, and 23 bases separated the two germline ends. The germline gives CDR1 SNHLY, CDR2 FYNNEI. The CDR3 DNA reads TGTGCCAGCCACCATGGGGCAGGGTCTTACATCTACACCTTC. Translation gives CASHHGAGSYIYTF.

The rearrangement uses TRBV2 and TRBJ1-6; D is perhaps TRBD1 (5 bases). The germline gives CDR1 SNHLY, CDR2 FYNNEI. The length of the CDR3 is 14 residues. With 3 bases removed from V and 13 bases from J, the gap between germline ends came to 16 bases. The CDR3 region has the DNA TGTGCCAGCAGTGACGGGACCGCTGTAGCCCCCCTCCACTTT. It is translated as CASSDGTAVAPLHF.

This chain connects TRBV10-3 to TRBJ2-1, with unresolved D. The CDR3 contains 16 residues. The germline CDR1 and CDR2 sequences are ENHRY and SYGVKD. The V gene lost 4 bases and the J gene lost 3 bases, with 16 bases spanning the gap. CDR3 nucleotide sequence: TGTGCCATCAGTGCAGGCTTTGGTGGCAGCTACAATGAGCAGTTCTTC. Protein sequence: CAISAGFGGSYNEQFF.

The CDR3 spells CASSAQMDMNTEAFF. The CDR3 DNA reads TGTGCCAGCAGTGCCCAAATGGACATGAACACTGAAGCTTTCTTT. V gene TRBV2 combines with J gene TRBJ1-1; D is possibly TRBD1 (5 bases). From germline, CDR1 is SNHLY and CDR2 FYNNEI. V lost 4 bases and J 0 bases, leaving 12 bases between the germline ends. The CDR3 contains 15 residues.

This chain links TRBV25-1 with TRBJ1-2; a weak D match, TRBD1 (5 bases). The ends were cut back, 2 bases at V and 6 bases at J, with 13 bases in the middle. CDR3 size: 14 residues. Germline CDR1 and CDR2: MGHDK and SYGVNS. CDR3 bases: TGTGCCAGCAGTGAACCGAGCAGGGAAGATGGCTACACCTTC. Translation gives CASSEPSREDGYTF.

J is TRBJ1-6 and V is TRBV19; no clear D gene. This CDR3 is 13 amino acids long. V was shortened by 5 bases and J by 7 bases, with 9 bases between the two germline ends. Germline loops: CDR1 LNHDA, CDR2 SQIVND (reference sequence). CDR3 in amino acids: CASSGLVNSPLHF. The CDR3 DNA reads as TGTGCCAGTAGTGGCCTCGTCAATTCACCCCTCCACTTT.

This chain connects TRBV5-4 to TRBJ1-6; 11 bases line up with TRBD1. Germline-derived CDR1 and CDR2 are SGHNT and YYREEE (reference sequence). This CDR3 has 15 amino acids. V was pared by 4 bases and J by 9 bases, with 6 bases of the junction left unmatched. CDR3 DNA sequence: TGTGCCAGCAGCCGGACAGGGGGCGTCGGTTCACCCCTCCACTTT. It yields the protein CASSRTGGVGSPLHF. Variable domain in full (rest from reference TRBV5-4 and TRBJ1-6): ETGVTQSPTHLIKTRGQQVTLRCSSQSGHNTVSWYQQALGQGPQFIFQYYREEENGRGNFPPRFSGLQFPNYSSELNVNALELDDSALYLCASSRTGGVGSPLHFGNGTRLTVT.

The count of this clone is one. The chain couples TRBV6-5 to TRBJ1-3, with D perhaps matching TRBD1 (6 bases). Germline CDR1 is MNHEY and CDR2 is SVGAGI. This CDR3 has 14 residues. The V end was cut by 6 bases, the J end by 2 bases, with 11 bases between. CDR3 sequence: CASRRSGAGNTIYF. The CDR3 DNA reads TGTGCCAGCAGACGTTCAGGGGCTGGAAACACCATATATTTT.

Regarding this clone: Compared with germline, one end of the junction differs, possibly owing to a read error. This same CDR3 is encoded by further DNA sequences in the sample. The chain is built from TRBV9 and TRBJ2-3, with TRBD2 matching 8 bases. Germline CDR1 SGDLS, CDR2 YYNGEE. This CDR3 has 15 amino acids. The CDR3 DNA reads TGCGCCAGCAGCGTAATTCCGGGGGGGGCAGATACGCAGTATTTT. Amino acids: CASSVIPGGADTQYF.